These 7 T cell receptor beta chains share one sample of origin, sequenced in a study of blood T cell repertoires in COVID-19 (dated by TCRdb to about 2020). The library was prepared using the immunoSEQ multiplex PCR assay. TCRdb re-hosts the immuneACCESS table, in-frame sequences only. Its copies lack some clones; in the studies checked, an unresolved V gene accounts for under half of them, and the cause for the rest is not known. This sample holds 200,000 to 250,000 clones; roughly 85% were observed only once. The ten largest clones take up approximately 2.1% of the sample. Sample: peripheral blood. These receptors originate from a man aged 25 to 40 who had recovered from COVID-19.

The rearrangement uses TRBV9 and TRBJ2-3, with 10 bases identical to TRBD2. J was trimmed by 4 bases and V by 4 bases; bases with no gene match: 3. Per germline, CDR1 SGDLS and CDR2 YYNGEE. CDR3 length: 14 residues. The CDR3 region has the DNA TGTGCCAGCAGCTCCGGACTAGCGGCAGATACGCAGTATTTT. Residues: CASSSGLAADTQYF.

This chain links TRBV5-1 with TRBJ1-2, with D possibly TRBD1 on 6 matching bases. This CDR3 contains 14 residues. V was shortened by 2 bases and J by 5 bases, with 13 bases between the two germline ends. Germline CDR1 and CDR2: SGHRS and YFSETQ. CDR3 in DNA: TGCGCCAGCAGCTTTCCGGGACAAGAGTATGGCTACACCTTC. This gives the protein CASSFPGQEYGYTF.

The CDR3 spells CASSFLQGGSYEQYF. In DNA, the CDR3 is TGTGCCAGCAGTTTTTTACAGGGGGGCTCCTACGAGCAGTACTTC. This chain uses TRBV6-5 with TRBJ2-7; 8 positions match TRBD1. The CDR3 is 15 residues long. The germline V gene has CDR1 MNHEY and CDR2 SVGAGI. V shed 4 bases and J 0 bases; nucleotides not matched to a gene: 5.

V gene TRBV2 combines with J gene TRBJ2-7; D may be TRBD1 (6 bases). The CDR3 sequence is 12 residues long. With 8 bases removed from V and 5 bases from J, the gap between germline ends came to 13 bases. CDR1 and CDR2 (germline): SNHLY, FYNNEI. CDR3 DNA: TGTGCCAGCCTTCCCTACAGGGACGAGCAGTACTTC. Encoded protein: CASLPYRDEQYF.

The chain combines TRBV6-1 with TRBJ1-1, with unresolved D. CDR1 is MNHNS and CDR2 is SASEGT in the germline V gene. The CDR3 extends over 18 amino acids. Trimming left V 3 bases short and J 0 bases short, with 20 bases between. The CDR3 here is CASSELVVRGRVNTEAFF. In DNA, the CDR3 is TGTGCCAGCAGTGAGTTGGTGGTCCGGGGTCGGGTGAACACTGAAGCTTTCTTT.

V gene TRBV6-5 combines with J gene TRBJ1-5, with 10 bases matching TRBD1. From germline, CDR1 is MNHEY and CDR2 SVGAGI. Trimming took 7 bases from V and 5 from J; bases not matched to a gene: 5. The CDR3 has 14 amino acids. CDR3 DNA: TGTGCCAGCATCGCGGGACAGGGGTATCAGCCCCAGCATTTT. Protein product: CASIAGQGYQPQHF.

Regarding this clone: Other nucleotide sequences in the sample specify the same CDR3. As DNA, the CDR3 is TGCAGCGTTGGCGGTGACTACGAGCAGTACTTC. Its translation is CSVGGDYEQYF. The chain carries TRBV29-1 and TRBJ2-7; no firm D call. V lost 4 bases and J lost 3, with 7 bases in between. Germline V CDR1 and CDR2: SQVTM, ANQGSEA. The CDR3 length is 11 residues.